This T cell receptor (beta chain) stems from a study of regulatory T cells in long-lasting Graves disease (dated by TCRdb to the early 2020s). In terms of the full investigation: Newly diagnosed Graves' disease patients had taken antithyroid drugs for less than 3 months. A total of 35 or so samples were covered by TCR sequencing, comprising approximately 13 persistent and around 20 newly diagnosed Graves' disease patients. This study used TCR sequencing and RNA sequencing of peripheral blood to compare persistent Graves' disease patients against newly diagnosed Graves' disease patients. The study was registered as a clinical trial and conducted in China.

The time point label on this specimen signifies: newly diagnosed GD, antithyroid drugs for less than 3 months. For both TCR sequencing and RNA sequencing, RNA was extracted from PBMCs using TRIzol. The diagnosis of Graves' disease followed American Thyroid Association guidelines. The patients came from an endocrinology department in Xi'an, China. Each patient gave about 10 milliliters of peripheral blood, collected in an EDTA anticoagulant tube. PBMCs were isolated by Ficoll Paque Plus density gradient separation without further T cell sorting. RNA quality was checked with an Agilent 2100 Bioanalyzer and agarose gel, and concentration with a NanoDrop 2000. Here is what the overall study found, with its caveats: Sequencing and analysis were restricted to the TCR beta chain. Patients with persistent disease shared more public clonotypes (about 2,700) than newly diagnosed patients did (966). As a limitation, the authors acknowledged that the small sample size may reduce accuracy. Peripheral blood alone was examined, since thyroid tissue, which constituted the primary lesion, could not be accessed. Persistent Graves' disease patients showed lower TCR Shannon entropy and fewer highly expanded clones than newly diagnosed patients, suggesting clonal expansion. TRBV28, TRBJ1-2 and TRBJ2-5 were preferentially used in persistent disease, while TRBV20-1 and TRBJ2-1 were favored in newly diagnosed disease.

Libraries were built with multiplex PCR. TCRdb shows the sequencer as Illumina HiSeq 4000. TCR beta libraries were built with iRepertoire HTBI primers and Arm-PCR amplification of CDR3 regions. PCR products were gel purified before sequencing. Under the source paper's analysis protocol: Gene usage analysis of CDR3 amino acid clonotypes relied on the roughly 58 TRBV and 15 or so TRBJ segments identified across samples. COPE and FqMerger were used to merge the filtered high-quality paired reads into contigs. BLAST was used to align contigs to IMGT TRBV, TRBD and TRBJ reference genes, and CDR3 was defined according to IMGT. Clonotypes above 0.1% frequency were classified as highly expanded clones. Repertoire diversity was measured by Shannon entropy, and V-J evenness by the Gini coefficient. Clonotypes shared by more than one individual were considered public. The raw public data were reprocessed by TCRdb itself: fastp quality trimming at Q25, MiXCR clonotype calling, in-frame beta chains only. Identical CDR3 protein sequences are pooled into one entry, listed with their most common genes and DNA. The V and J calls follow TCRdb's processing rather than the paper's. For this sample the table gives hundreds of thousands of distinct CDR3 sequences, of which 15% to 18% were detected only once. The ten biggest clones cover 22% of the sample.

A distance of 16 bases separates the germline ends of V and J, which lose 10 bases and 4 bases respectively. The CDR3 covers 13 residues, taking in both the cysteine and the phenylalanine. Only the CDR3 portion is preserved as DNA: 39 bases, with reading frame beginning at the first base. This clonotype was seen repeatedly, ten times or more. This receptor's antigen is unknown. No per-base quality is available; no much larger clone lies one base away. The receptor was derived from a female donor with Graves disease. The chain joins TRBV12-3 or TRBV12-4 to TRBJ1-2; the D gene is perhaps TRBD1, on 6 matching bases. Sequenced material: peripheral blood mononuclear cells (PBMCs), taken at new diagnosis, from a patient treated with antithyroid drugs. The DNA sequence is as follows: TGTGCCACCAGCAGGAACAGGGCCTATGGCTACACCTTC. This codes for CATSRNRAYGYTF.